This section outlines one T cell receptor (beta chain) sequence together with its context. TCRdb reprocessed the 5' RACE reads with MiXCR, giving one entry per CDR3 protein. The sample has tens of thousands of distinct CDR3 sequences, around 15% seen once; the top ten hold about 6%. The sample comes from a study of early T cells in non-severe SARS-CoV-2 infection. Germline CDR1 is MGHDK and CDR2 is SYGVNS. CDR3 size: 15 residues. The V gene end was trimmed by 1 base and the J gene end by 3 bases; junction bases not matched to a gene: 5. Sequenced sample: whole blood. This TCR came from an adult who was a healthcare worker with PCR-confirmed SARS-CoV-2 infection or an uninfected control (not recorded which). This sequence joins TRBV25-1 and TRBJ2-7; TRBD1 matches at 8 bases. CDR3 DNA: TGTGCCAGCAGTGAATCCGGGACAGGACACTACGAGCAGTACTTC. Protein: CASSESGTGHYEQYF.